The entry below describes one T cell receptor (beta chain). The data are from a study of blood T cell repertoires in COVID-19. Study overall: Samples came from the United States, Italy and Spain, spanning acute and convalescent COVID-19. In each case, the material was cDNA or gDNA derived from T cells, B-cell-depleted T cells, or PBMCs.

The authors' processing: Nucleated cell number was recorded as an estimate derived from reference gene primer amplification. Only in-frame clones appear in the TCRdb table, and some are missing; sequencing was by immunoSEQ multiplex PCR. V and J calls plus clone size are reproduced from that table; the DNA served to infer D and trimming. The sample consists of about 120,000 clones, roughly 87% of them appearing once. Germline CDR1 reads SEHNR; CDR2 reads FQNEAQ (reference sequence). There are 17 residues in the CDR3. Deletions cut 2 bases from V and 1 base from J, with 17 bases between. This TCR was recovered from a man older than 75 with active or convalescent COVID-19. The sequenced sample was peripheral blood. V usage is TRBV7-9 and J usage is TRBJ1-1; weak D call: TRBD1 (5 bases). The CDR3 nucleotides are TGTGCCAGCAGCTTACGCGGTTTTGGGGCTAAGAACACTGAAGCTTTCTTT. Protein sequence: CASSLRGFGAKNTEAFF.